The 10 T cell receptor beta chains in this list originate from one sample, sequenced in a study of T cells after yellow fever vaccination. TCRdb used MiXCR to reprocess the 5' RACE reads, holding one entry per CDR3 protein. The repertoire has hundreds of thousands of distinct CDR3 sequences, about 12% of them found once; the top ten carry 15%. This specimen was PBMCs, taken on the day of the yellow fever booster vaccination. The receptors derive from a man between 25 and 39 years old who received the YFV17D yellow fever vaccine.

The chain has TRBV9 and TRBJ2-4; a weak D match, TRBD2 (6 bases). The CDR3 has 15 residues. Germline loops: CDR1 SGDLS, CDR2 YYNGEE. The germline V and J ends were trimmed by 0 bases and 2 bases, with 9 bases remaining between them. CDR3: CASSVGGGTKNIQYF. The DNA of the CDR3 is TGTGCCAGCAGCGTAGGTGGGGGGACCAAAAACATTCAGTACTTC.

Only a few counts were recorded for this clonotype. The chain links TRBV5-1 to TRBJ2-3; D unresolved. CDR3 length: 13 residues. Deletions cut 6 bases from V and 0 bases from J, with 8 bases between. Germline V gene sequence: CDR1 SGHRS, CDR2 YFSETQ. CDR3 protein: CASMAASTDTQYF. CDR3 nucleotides: TGCGCCAGCATGGCGGCTAGCACAGATACGCAGTATTTT.

The chain recombines TRBV2 with TRBJ2-1, with TRBD2 identical over 9 bases. CDR1 is SNHLY and CDR2 is FYNNEI in the germline V gene. The V and J ends lost 2 bases and 5 bases, in that order; junction bases with no gene match: 10. The CDR3 consists of 17 residues. The CDR3 spells CASSELAGPTINNEQFF. Here the CDR3 DNA reads TGTGCCAGCAGTGAACTAGCGGGGCCAACTATAAACAATGAGCAGTTCTTC.

The rearrangement joins TRBV20-1 to TRBJ2-5; weak D call: TRBD2 (6 bases). The CDR3 totals 14 residues. Germline-derived CDR1 and CDR2 are DFQATT and SNEGSKA (reference sequence). V shed 5 bases and J shed 5 bases, with 18 bases lying between them. The CDR3 DNA is TGCAGTGCTCCTCCACCGGGAGCCCGGGAGACCCAGTACTTC. Residues: CSAPPPGARETQYF.

This clonotype appeared a few times. The CDR3 loop is CASSVEGIPGELFF. DNA for the CDR3: TGTGCCAGCAGCGTAGAGGGAATCCCCGGGGAGCTGTTTTTT. The V and J genes are TRBV9 and TRBJ2-2, with D unclear. V dropped 0 bases and J dropped 6 bases, with 9 bases sitting between them. Germline V gives CDR1 SGDLS, CDR2 YYNGEE. The CDR3 totals 14 residues.

J is TRBJ2-7 and V is TRBV28; possibly TRBD1 for D (6 bases). The germline V and J ends were trimmed by 5 bases and 2 bases, with 13 bases remaining between them. Germline-derived CDR1 and CDR2 are MDHEN and SYDVKM. The CDR3 loop spans 14 amino acids. The CDR3: CASSSGQLPYEQYF. CDR3 DNA: TGTGCCAGCAGTAGTGGACAGTTACCCTACGAGCAGTACTTC.

This rearrangement joins TRBV5-4 to TRBJ2-1; 7 bases align to TRBD2. With 0 bases clipped from V and 8 bases from J, the junction kept 8 bases outside the gene matches. CDR1 is SGHNT, CDR2 YYREEE, per germline (reference sequence). This CDR3 spans 15 amino acids. The DNA of the CDR3 is TGTGCCAGCAGCTTGGATGCGGGAGTTTATGATGAGCAGTTCTTC. It is translated as CASSLDAGVYDEQFF.

This clonotype was counted only a few times. The rearrangement uses TRBV20-1 and TRBJ2-1, with 8 nucleotides matching TRBD2. The CDR3 is 13 residues long. Germline V lookup: CDR1 DFQATT, CDR2 SNEGSKA (reference sequence). With 3 bases clipped from V and 6 bases from J, the junction kept 4 bases outside the gene matches. The CDR3 DNA reads TGCAGTGCTAGTCGGGAGGGGGGCAATGAGCAGTTCTTC. Translating gives CSASREGGNEQFF.

This chain uses TRBV20-1 with TRBJ2-2; the D gene could be TRBD1 or TRBD2 (6 bases each). The CDR3 contains 16 residues. V was cut by 1 base and J by 1 base, with 13 bases left in between. Germline V gene data show CDR1 as DFQATT and CDR2 as SNEGSKA (reference sequence). CDR3 protein: CSARVQGRGNTGELFF. DNA for the CDR3: TGCAGTGCTAGAGTGCAGGGGCGGGGGAACACCGGGGAGCTGTTTTTT.

In this sample, this clonotype turned up many times. The gene calls are TRBV6-2 or TRBV6-3 and TRBJ2-1; the D is unclear. This CDR3 is built from 14 residues. With 6 bases removed from V and 10 bases from J, the gap between germline ends came to 19 bases. CDR1 and CDR2 (germline): MNHEY, SVGEGT. The DNA of the CDR3 is TGTGCCAGCAGCCCGGGCGAAAACTACCGGGAGCAGTTCTTC. Amino acids: CASSPGENYREQFF.